A selection of T cell receptor beta chains follows, all from one sample in a study of cytomegalovirus exposure and HLA in healthy donors. Profiled with immunoSEQ multiplex PCR; TCRdb holds only in-frame clones, not every one. This table has about 200,000 clones, 75% to 85% appearing once. The sequencing input was PBMCs. Every receptor here comes from a woman under 40 in good health and CMV-seropositive. The CDR3 runs from the conserved cysteine through the conserved F or W. A D gene is named only where the DNA matches it firmly. Not all rows give a size; the values are once, few, many and, for expanded clones, a class.

size | J | V | D | length | CDR3 | DNA
. | TRBJ1-2 | TRBV5-1 | . | 15 | CASSLDGSSSYGYTF | TGCGCCAGCAGCTTGGACGGCAGTTCTAGCTATGGCTACACCTTC
. | TRBJ2-2 | TRBV6-5 | TRBD2 | 16 | CASSSQAGVVTGELFF | TGTGCCAGCAGTTCCCAAGCGGGAGTCGTTACCGGGGAGCTGTTTTTT
. | TRBJ2-1 | TRBV5-1 | TRBD2 | 15 | CASSLVAGTYNEQFF | TGCGCCAGCAGCTTAGTAGCGGGAACCTACAATGAGCAGTTCTTC
. | TRBJ1-4 | TRBV2 | . | 18 | CASRATTGALATNEKLFF | TGTGCCAGCAGAGCAACGACAGGAGCCCTTGCAACTAATGAAAAACTGTTTTTT
. | TRBJ1-1 | TRBV29-1 | . | 16 | CSGITGTGSWVAEAFF | TGCAGCGGGATCACCGGAACAGGGAGCTGGGTTGCTGAAGCTTTCTTT
. | TRBJ2-5 | TRBV4-1 | . | 16 | CASSHVQFQGIETQYF | TGCGCCAGCAGCCACGTACAGTTTCAGGGAATCGAGACCCAGTACTTC
. | TRBJ1-1 | TRBV4-1 | . | 14 | CASSQDLRGAEAFF | TGCGCCAGCAGCCAAGATTTACGGGGGGCTGAAGCTTTCTTT
. | TRBJ2-5 | TRBV27 | TRBD2 | 14 | CASSLAGARETQYF | TGTGCCAGCAGTTTAGCGGGAGCACGAGAGACCCAGTACTTC
few | TRBJ1-5 | TRBV6-6 | . | 11 | CASSTVGPQHF | TGTGCCAGCAGTACAGTAGGGCCCCAGCATTTT
. | TRBJ2-7 | TRBV9 | . | 14 | CASSVAGRGYEQYF | TGTGCCAGCAGCGTAGCGGGGAGAGGTTACGAGCAGTACTTC
. | TRBJ1-2 | TRBV20-1 | . | 11 | CSARGDRLYTF | TGCAGTGCTAGGGGAGACAGGCTCTACACCTTC
. | TRBJ2-1 | TRBV5-1 | . | 11 | CASSYNNEQFF | TGCGCCAGCAGCTATAACAATGAGCAGTTCTTC
once | TRBJ2-1 | TRBV5-4 | . | 12 | CASSLDRNEQFF | TGTGCCAGCAGCTTGGATCGGAATGAGCAGTTCTTC
few | TRBJ1-5 | TRBV28 | . | 14 | CATLPPDSNQPQHF | TGTGCCACCCTACCTCCCGATAGCAATCAGCCCCAGCATTTT
once | TRBJ1-2 | TRBV11-2 | . | 14 | CASSLDHRHYGYTF | TGTGCCAGCAGCTTAGATCACAGGCACTATGGCTACACCTTC
. | TRBJ1-2 | TRBV27 | TRBD1 | 14 | CASAHRGRDYGYTF | TGTGCCAGCGCACACAGGGGGCGCGACTATGGCTACACCTTC
. | TRBJ1-2 | TRBV5-6 | TRBD1 | 15 | CASSWPRTGGYGYTF | TGTGCCAGCAGCTGGCCGCGGACAGGGGGGTATGGCTACACCTTC
. | TRBJ1-1 | TRBV6-1 | TRBD1 | 20 | CASSDAGTGGIRARNTEAFF | TGTGCCAGCAGTGATGCCGGGACAGGGGGGATAAGGGCCCGGAACACTGAAGCTTTCTTT
. | TRBJ1-5 | TRBV5-6 | . | 15 | CASSFGTVSNQPQHF | TGTGCCAGCAGCTTCGGGACTGTTTCAAATCAGCCCCAGCATTTT
. | TRBJ2-1 | TRBV7-8 | . | 16 | CASSLEGNRAYNEQFF | TGTGCCAGCAGCTTAGAAGGCAACAGGGCTTACAATGAGCAGTTCTTC
. | TRBJ2-1 | TRBV5-4 | TRBD1 | 16 | CASSSKTGSVNNEQFF | TGTGCCAGCAGCTCCAAGACAGGGTCAGTAAACAATGAGCAGTTCTTC
. | TRBJ2-7 | TRBV18 | TRBD2 | 14 | CASSPGTRVYEQYF | TGTGCCAGCTCCCCCGGGACTAGGGTTTACGAGCAGTACTTC
. | TRBJ2-2 | TRBV6-6 | . | 14 | CASSLLGQGGELFF | TGTGCCAGCAGCCTATTGGGGCAGGGCGGGGAGCTGTTTTTT
once | TRBJ1-5 | TRBV19 | . | 15 | CASTSTGMGDQPQHF | TGTGCCAGTACCTCGACAGGAATGGGAGATCAGCCCCAGCATTTT
. | TRBJ2-7 | TRBV18 | TRBD2 | 13 | CATRGSYDYEQYF | TGTGCCACGCGGGGGTCCTATGACTACGAGCAGTACTTC
. | TRBJ2-7 | TRBV6-1 | TRBD1 | 14 | CASSGRTGGFGQYF | TGTGCCAGCAGTGGACGGACAGGGGGTTTTGGGCAGTACTTC
. | TRBJ1-1 | TRBV27 | . | 13 | CASSKQLGGEAFF | TGTGCCAGCAGTAAACAGTTAGGGGGTGAAGCTTTCTTT
. | TRBJ1-2 | TRBV27 | . | 13 | CASSLGTAYGYTF | TGTGCCAGCAGTTTAGGAACAGCCTATGGCTACACCTTC
. | TRBJ1-2 | TRBV20-1 | . | 11 | CSAPGGFGYTF | TGCAGTGCTCCCGGGGGTTTTGGCTACACCTTC
few | TRBJ2-7 | TRBV27 | . | 12 | CASSESDYEQYF | TGTGCCAGCAGTGAGTCCGACTACGAGCAGTACTTC
. | TRBJ1-3 | TRBV2 | . | 14 | CASSGHNSGNTIYF | TGTGCCAGCAGTGGACATAACTCTGGAAACACCATATATTTT
. | TRBJ1-3 | TRBV6-1 | TRBD1 | 15 | CASSGGQTSGNTIYF | TGTGCCAGCAGTGGGGGACAGACCTCTGGAAACACCATATATTTT
once | TRBJ1-3 | TRBV15 | . | 17 | CATSRDQAGNSGNTIYF | TGTGCCACCAGCAGAGATCAGGCAGGAAACTCTGGAAACACCATATATTTT
once | TRBJ2-1 | TRBV2 | TRBD2 | 17 | CASSEASLAAAYNEQFF | TGTGCCAGCAGTGAAGCGTCACTAGCGGCTGCCTACAATGAGCAGTTCTTC
. | TRBJ2-3 | TRBV11-3 | TRBD2 | 14 | CASSLGGRGDTQYF | TGTGCCAGCAGCTTAGGCGGGAGGGGAGATACGCAGTATTTT
. | TRBJ2-5 | TRBV5-1 | TRBD2 | 14 | CASSPGGPQETQYF | TGCGCCAGCAGCCCGGGAGGCCCCCAAGAGACCCAGTACTTC
. | TRBJ2-7 | TRBV6-5 | . | 15 | CASSYAGLGSYEQYF | TGTGCCAGCAGTTACGCAGGGTTGGGATCCTACGAGCAGTACTTC
. | TRBJ2-7 | TRBV7-8 | TRBD2 | 18 | CASSLVGLAGFKFYEQYF | TGTGCCAGCAGCTTAGTGGGACTAGCGGGATTTAAATTCTACGAGCAGTACTTC
. | TRBJ2-2 | TRBV29-1 | TRBD2 | 14 | CSVESAGGGGELFF | TGCAGCGTTGAGTCAGCGGGAGGGGGCGGGGAGCTGTTTTTT
. | TRBJ2-4 | TRBV7-2 | . | 15 | CASSSWGVAKNIQYF | TGTGCCAGCAGCTCCTGGGGGGTGGCCAAAAACATTCAGTACTTC
. | TRBJ2-2 | TRBV11-1 | . | 13 | CASSSQYGGELFF | TGTGCCAGCAGCTCACAGTATGGCGGGGAGCTGTTTTTT